Here is one T cell receptor (beta chain) with its context. Its antigen is unknown. No quality values exist for individual bases; no much larger clone is one base distant. The data are from a study of cytomegalovirus exposure and HLA in healthy donors (dated by TCRdb to the late 2010s). In terms of the full investigation: In an earlier analysis of 587 of the donors, roughly 300 Gb of sequence data and some 120 million unique TCR beta sequences from about 190 million T cells were reported. To predict cytomegalovirus infection status, the study combined high-throughput TCR immunosequencing, statistical association of individual TCRs with disease status, and machine learning. The number of typed donors differed by locus: about 620-630 for A, B, C, DRB1 and DQB1; some 500 for DQA1; approximately 600 for DPA1; and some 470 for DPB1. Among around 400 genotyped donors of the cohort, an average of around 220,000 unique TCR beta nucleotide sequences was sequenced per donor, of which 15% to 20% were non-productive. A later analysis re-examined previously published TCR beta repertoires from over 500 donors and added high-resolution HLA genotyping to investigate patterns of TCR occurrence. The study aimed to test whether signatures of past pathogen exposure could be identified by cataloging public T cell receptors. The study used immunosequencing to profile the T cell repertoires of approximately 690 subjects and linked those repertoires to cytomegalovirus serostatus. All discovery cohort repertoires had been generated on a single sequencing platform. Of the 300 to 450 genotyped donors, about 80% fell in the genetic ancestry cluster associated with self-reported Caucasian donors. About five DR-DQ haplotypes were treated as single units for association and clustering because of strong linkage in the cohort. HLA typing included class I and class II loci at four-digit resolution. The later analysis used no new phenotypic data to find candidate immune exposures, relying instead on TCR beta sequences and their occurrence across donors. Around 320 gigabases of sequencing data and 70 million to 85 million unique TCR sequences were included in an early release covering under 650 HLA-typed donors. In a later genetic analysis, genome-wide SNP genotypes for about 55% of the 666 donors were used, and that subset was treated as a discovery cohort. Donor age, sex, ethnicity and CMV serostatus were collected together with the repertoire data. Along with the 666-subject first cohort, a separate validation cohort of over 90 different subjects was used. An earlier analysis of approximately 630 of the donors applied high-throughput TCR beta sequencing to assess whether each TCR beta V gene segment acted as functional or pseudogenic. The study at large found these results: When HLA alleles, especially DR and DQ, strongly co-occurred, TCR associations were difficult to assign to individual alleles. A further reported finding was that TCR beta sequences accurately predicted the HLA-A and HLA-B alleles for most subjects in the first cohort. In a later analysis, the rate of TCR association differed among HLA loci, with DRB1 alleles having the most associated TCRs and HLA-C alleles having the fewest. The 87-base-pair reads could not distinguish some IMGT-functional V segments, including TRBV6-2 and TRBV6-3, so those segments were excluded. Because HLA typing was unavailable for some donors at each locus, only the typed subset was used in association tests. According to a later analysis, most CMV-associated TCR beta chains appeared to be HLA-restricted, and the HLA associations seemed to be driven largely by CMV exposure. An earlier analysis of approximately 540 of the donors showed that most TCR beta V segments appeared in productive rearrangements either about 87% or about 30% of the time, which broadly matched IMGT annotations. Because counts were too low, roughly 18 rarely observed V segments, including chromosome 9 orphons, were left out of the earlier analysis of about 500 of the donors. Three of the identified cytomegalovirus-associated TCR beta chains were confirmed in vitro to be specific for cytomegalovirus antigens. This cohort had only TCR beta chains sequenced, and the lack of alpha or paired-chain data limited which features could be detected. A total of about 180 TCR beta chains were listed by the study as associated with cytomegalovirus. The sequencing pipeline was judged likely to have produced a cluster of highly shared sequence variants as a technical artifact. The authors suggested that the approach could potentially be generalized to other disease states and immunological phenotypes. Correlated functional status among segregating V segments might reflect linkage disequilibrium, but an unknown experimental factor could not be ruled out. Compared with the roughly 700-donor mean, donors in an Asian-associated ancestry cluster had fewer N-insertions in productive TCRs, according to a later genetic analysis. In a later analysis, several top co-occurrence clusters were reported to appear linked to parvovirus B19, influenza, CMV and Epstein-Barr virus. A later analysis found that HLA-associated TCR beta chains were more clonally expanded and had lower generation probabilities than equally common non-associated chains. Specific HLA alleles were associated with 16,951 TCR beta sequences at a false discovery rate of 0.05 in a later analysis. A later genetic analysis associated a missense DCLRE1C variant with V-gene and J-gene trimming of TCR beta chains, and an independent cohort replicated the association. Cytomegalovirus status was reported to be diagnosed by the classifier with high specificity and sensitivity in both the original and validation cohorts. The presence/absence analyses assumed that sequencing depth was roughly uniform across donors, and that assumption may not be true. For the cohort, immune exposure information was limited to CMV serostatus. While some public TCRs were present in many individuals, most TCR sequences turned up only very rarely across donors.

Library preparation employed the immunoSEQ multiplex PCR assay. For the multiplex PCR, a mixture combining 60 forward primers for TCR Vbeta segments and 13 reverse primers for TCR Jbeta segments was used. The CDR3 region of rearranged TCR beta genes was amplified from genomic DNA by a multiplex PCR assay. On the Illumina HiSeq System, the amplified TCR beta libraries were sequenced as 87-base-pair reads. Per the authors' processing: A later analysis counted tens of millions of unique TCR beta chains across the 700 or so repertoires, and approximately 11 million of these chains were shared by at least two donors. Raw reads were error-corrected and collapsed into unique sequences by a nearest-neighbor algorithm in which closely related sequences were merged to remove PCR and sequencing errors. V, D and J gene segments were assigned by aligning CDR3 sequences to IMGT reference sequences. For a sequence to be retained, at least a six-nucleotide match to both a V gene segment and a J gene segment was required. Rearrangements were classified as productive when the CDR3 lacked stop codons and remained in frame with V and J, and all other rearrangements were classified as non-productive. Following IMGT convention, CDR3 was defined as the stretch from the second conserved V-encoded cysteine to the conserved J-encoded phenylalanine. The earlier analysis of 450 to 750 of the donors excluded any sequence lacking an unambiguous match to a single V gene segment. An earlier analysis of 450 to 650 of the donors called V segments functional above 56.7% productive rearrangements and segregating when the between-donor standard deviation exceeded 5%. A statistical classification framework was built for diagnosing cytomegalovirus status from the catalog of TCR beta chain sequences. In a later analysis, TCR nucleotide sequences were compared against IMGT/GENE-DB human TR gene sequences so that V and J genes could be assigned. A later analysis assigned CDR3 sequences and most-parsimonious VDJ recombination scenarios with the TCRdist pipeline. In a later analysis, every TCR beta chain was defined by the combination of its CDR3 amino acid sequence and its V-gene family, and reads without a unique V-gene family were dropped. To address suspected cross-contamination and a sequencing artifact, a later analysis removed some 620 highly shared, low-generation-probability nucleotide sequences. A later analysis calculated a clonal expansion index for each public chain from normalized within-repertoire ranks of inferred template counts. Generation probabilities in a later analysis came from a VDJ recombination model fitted to out-of-frame rearrangements, and those results were checked against IGoR. A later analysis scored TCR-TCR, TCR-HLA and TCR-CMV co-occurrence with hypergeometric tests, applying a repertoire-size bias correction to TCR pairs. A later analysis estimated false discovery rates by permuting HLA or CMV assignments 20 times. A later analysis grouped co-occurring TCRs with DBSCAN, adding TCRdist sequence similarity when clustering within HLA-allele-positive subsets. Repertoires with fewer than 30,000 or more than 120,000 public chains were left out of co-occurrence clustering, as were five repertoires with anomalous nucleotide sharing. Not all clones reach the TCRdb copy of this immuneACCESS table, which keeps in-frame sequences only. Checked studies attribute under half of the gap to unresolved V genes and leave the rest unexplained. V and J calls and clone size are those listed in that table; D and trimming were worked out from the DNA. The sample profile shows about 94,000 clones; more than 65% of them were found once. The top ten hold 10% of the sample.

Spanning cysteine to phenylalanine, the CDR3 consists of 16 amino acids. The entry retains the CDR3 DNA only, 48 bases that are in frame from base 1. The germline V gene specifies LGHNA as CDR1 and YNFKEQ as CDR2. V gives up 5 bases and J gives up 0 bases, and the segment between their germline ends measures 14 bases. The cohort consisted of 666 healthy bone marrow donors. At the time of sampling, every cohort member was nominally healthy, though immune exposures that went unrecorded were likely present. Of the 670 or so cohort members, fewer than 300 had positive CMV serostatus and just over 350 had negative CMV serostatus, and CMV serostatus was not recorded for the donor. Each donor provided a peripheral blood sample, and peripheral blood mononuclear cells were used for TCR beta sequencing. The Qiagen DNeasy Blood Extraction Kit was used to extract genomic DNA from the blood cell samples.

Sample: PBMCs. This clonotype was sampled from a human donor in good health. This receptor chain uses TRBV4-2 and TRBJ1-5; D gene: possibly TRBD1, on 6 matching bases. The CDR3 region: CASSSSHRDSNQPQHF. The sequenced DNA: TGTGCCAGCAGCTCATCCCACAGGGATAGCAATCAGCCCCAGCATTTT.